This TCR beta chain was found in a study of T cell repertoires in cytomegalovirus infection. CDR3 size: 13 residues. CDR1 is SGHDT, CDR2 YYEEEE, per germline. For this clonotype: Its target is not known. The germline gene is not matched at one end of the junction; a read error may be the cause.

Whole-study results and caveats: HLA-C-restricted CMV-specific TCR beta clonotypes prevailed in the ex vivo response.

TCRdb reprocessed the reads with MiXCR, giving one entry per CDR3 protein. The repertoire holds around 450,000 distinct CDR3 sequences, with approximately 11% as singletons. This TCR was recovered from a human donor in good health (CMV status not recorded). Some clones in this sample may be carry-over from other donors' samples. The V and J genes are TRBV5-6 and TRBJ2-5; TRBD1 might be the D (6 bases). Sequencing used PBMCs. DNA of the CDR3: TGTGTCAGCAGCGAAGGACAGCAAGAGACCCAGTACTTC. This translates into CVSSEGQQETQYF.